This paragraph covers one T cell receptor beta chain sequence. This record belongs to a study of blood T cell repertoires in COVID-19. Study-level information: From T cells, B-cell-depleted T cells, or PBMCs came the material, which was cDNA or gDNA.

Between the trimmed V and J ends, which lost 1 base and 6 bases, there was a span of 9 bases. In germline, CDR1 is SNHLY, CDR2 FYNNEI. The CDR3 runs to 14 residues. The assay was immunoSEQ multiplex PCR, and TCRdb's table has in-frame clones only and misses some. The data show roughly 260,000 clones, with about nine tenths seen just once and 3.7% held by the top ten. The sample consisted of peripheral blood. The origin of this receptor is a woman aged 40 to 50 with acute or convalescent COVID-19. This rearrangement joins TRBV2 to TRBJ1-4, with D unclear. The DNA of the CDR3 is TGTGCCAGCAGTGAAGGGCGGCCAGATGAAAAACTGTTTTTT. This sequence encodes CASSEGRPDEKLFF.